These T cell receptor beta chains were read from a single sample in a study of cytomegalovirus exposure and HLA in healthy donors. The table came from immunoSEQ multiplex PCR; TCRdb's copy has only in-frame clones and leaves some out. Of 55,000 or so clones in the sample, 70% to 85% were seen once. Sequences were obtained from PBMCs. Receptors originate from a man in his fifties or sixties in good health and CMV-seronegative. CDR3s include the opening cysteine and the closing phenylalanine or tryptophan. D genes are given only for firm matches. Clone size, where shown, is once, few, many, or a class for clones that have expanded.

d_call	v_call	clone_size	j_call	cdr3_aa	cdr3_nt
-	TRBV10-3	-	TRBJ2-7	CAISGGTSYEQYF	TGTGCCATCAGTGGGGGGACAAGCTACGAGCAGTACTTC
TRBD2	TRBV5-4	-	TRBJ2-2	CASSLGEGNTGELFF	TGTGCCAGCAGCTTGGGGGAGGGGAACACCGGGGAGCTGTTTTTT
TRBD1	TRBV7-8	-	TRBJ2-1	CASSSPLTGAWGYYNEQFF	TGTGCCAGCAGCTCACCTCTTACAGGGGCCTGGGGGTACTACAATGAGCAGTTCTTC
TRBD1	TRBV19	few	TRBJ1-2	CASSLRPGQGRGYTF	TGTGCCAGTAGTTTGCGTCCGGGACAGGGACGTGGCTACACCTTC
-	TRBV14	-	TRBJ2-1	CASSRRKRVTSPDNEQFF	TGTGCCAGCAGCCGAAGGAAGAGGGTAACTTCCCCTGATAATGAGCAGTTCTTC
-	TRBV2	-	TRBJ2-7	CASSLTIGSYEQYF	TGTGCCAGCAGTCTAACGATTGGCTCCTACGAGCAGTACTTC
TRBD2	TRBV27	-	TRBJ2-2	CASRLTSGGAGELFF	TGTGCCAGCAGATTAACTAGCGGGGGGGCCGGGGAGCTGTTTTTT
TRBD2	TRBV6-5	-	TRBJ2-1	CASSLTSGGYNEQFF	TGTGCCAGCAGTCTTACTAGCGGGGGTTACAATGAGCAGTTCTTC
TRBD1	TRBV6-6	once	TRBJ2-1	CASRPGTGIYNEQFF	TGTGCCAGCAGACCCGGGACAGGAATTTACAATGAGCAGTTCTTC
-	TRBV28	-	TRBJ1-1	CASSPWGDTEAFF	TGTGCCAGCAGTCCGTGGGGGGACACTGAAGCTTTCTTT
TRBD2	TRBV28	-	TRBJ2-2	CASSLGSLAVHLAWDTGELFF	TGTGCCAGCAGTTTAGGTTCACTAGCGGTTCACCTGGCTTGGGACACCGGGGAGCTGTTTTTT
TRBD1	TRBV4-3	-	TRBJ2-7	CASRLWDSTYEQYF	TGCGCCAGCAGGCTTTGGGACAGCACATACGAGCAGTACTTC
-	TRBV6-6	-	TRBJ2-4	CASSYDTTRHIQYF	TGTGCCAGCAGTTACGACACAACTCGCCACATTCAGTACTTC
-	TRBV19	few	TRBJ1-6	CASSIRESPLHF	TGTGCCAGTAGTATAAGGGAGTCACCCCTCCACTTT
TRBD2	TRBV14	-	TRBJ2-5	CASSPSGVETQYF	TGTGCCAGCAGCCCTAGCGGGGTGGAGACCCAGTACTTC
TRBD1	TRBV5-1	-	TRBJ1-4	CASSLGDRKNEKLFF	TGCGCCAGCAGCTTAGGGGACAGGAAAAATGAAAAACTGTTTTTT
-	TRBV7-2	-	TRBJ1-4	CASSPGSVAEKLFF	TGTGCCAGCAGCCCGGGGAGCGTGGCTGAAAAACTGTTTTTT
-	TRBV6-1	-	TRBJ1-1	CASRAQGYTEAFF	TGTGCCAGCAGAGCACAGGGTTACACTGAAGCTTTCTTT
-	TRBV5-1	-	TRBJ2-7	CASRHPDSSYEQYF	TGCGCCAGCAGACACCCGGACAGTTCCTACGAGCAGTACTTC
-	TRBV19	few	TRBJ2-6	CASSESSGANVLTF	TGTGCCAGTAGCGAGAGTTCTGGGGCCAACGTCCTGACTTTC
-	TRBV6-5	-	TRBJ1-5	CASSSATGNSNQPQHF	TGTGCCAGCAGTTCCGCCACAGGGAATAGCAATCAGCCCCAGCATTTT
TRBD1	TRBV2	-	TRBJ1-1	CASSPGQGVTEAFF	TGTGCCAGCAGCCCGGGACAGGGGGTTACTGAAGCTTTCTTT
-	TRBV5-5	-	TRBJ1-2	CASRRGSNYGYTF	TGTGCCAGCAGACGGGGGTCTAACTATGGCTACACCTTC
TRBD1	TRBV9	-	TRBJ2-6	CASSVGQGGISGANVLTF	TGTGCCAGCAGCGTCGGACAGGGTGGCATCTCTGGGGCCAACGTCCTGACTTTC
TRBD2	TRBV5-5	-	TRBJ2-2	CASSRSGDNTGELFF	TGTGCCAGCAGCCGAAGCGGGGACAACACCGGGGAGCTGTTTTTT
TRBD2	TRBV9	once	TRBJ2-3	CASSVAGGREYF	TGTGCCAGCAGCGTAGCGGGGGGAAGGGAGTATTTT
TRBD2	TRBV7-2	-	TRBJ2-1	CASSFGLAGVLEQFF	TGTGCCAGCAGCTTTGGGCTAGCGGGGGTTTTAGAGCAGTTCTTC
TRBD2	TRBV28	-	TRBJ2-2	CASWGGMNTGELFF	TGTGCCAGCTGGGGGGGGATGAACACCGGGGAGCTGTTTTTT
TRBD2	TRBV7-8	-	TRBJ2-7	CASSPYRLAGTSSYEQYF	TGTGCCAGCAGCCCCTACCGACTAGCGGGGACTAGCTCCTACGAGCAGTACTTC
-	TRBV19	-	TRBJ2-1	CASSTHTTGYNEQFF	TGTGCCAGTAGTACACATACGACAGGTTACAATGAGCAGTTCTTC
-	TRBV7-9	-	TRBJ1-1	CASRLSGGTEAFF	TGTGCCAGCCGTCTATCGGGGGGGACTGAAGCTTTCTTT
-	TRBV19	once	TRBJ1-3	CASSPPNRGNTIYF	TGTGCCAGTAGTCCCCCCAATAGAGGAAACACCATATATTTT
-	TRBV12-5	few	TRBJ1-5	CASADSYSNQPQHF	TGTGCTAGTGCCGACAGCTATAGCAATCAGCCCCAGCATTTT
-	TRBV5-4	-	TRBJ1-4	CASSSRLATNEKLFF	TGTGCCAGCAGCTCTCGACTGGCAACTAATGAAAAACTGTTTTTT
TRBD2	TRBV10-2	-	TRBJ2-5	CASKRTLSGGETQYF	TGCGCCAGCAAAAGAACGTTGAGCGGGGGAGAGACCCAGTACTTC
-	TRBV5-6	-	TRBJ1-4	CASSRVDRWDEKLFF	TGTGCCAGCAGCCGCGTGGACAGATGGGATGAAAAACTGTTTTTT
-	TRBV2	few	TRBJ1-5	CASSPGRAQPQHF	TGTGCCAGCAGCCCCGGCAGGGCCCAGCCCCAGCATTTT
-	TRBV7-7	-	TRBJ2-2	CASSSTRDYTGELFF	TGTGCCAGCAGCTCGACTCGGGACTACACCGGGGAGCTGTTTTTT
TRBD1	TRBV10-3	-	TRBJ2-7	CAISESGGRSSYEQYF	TGTGCCATCAGTGAGTCAGGGGGCAGGAGCTCCTACGAGCAGTACTTC
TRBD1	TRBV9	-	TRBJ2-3	CASSVVGQGPDTQYF	TGTGCCAGCAGCGTAGTGGGACAGGGTCCAGATACGCAGTATTTT